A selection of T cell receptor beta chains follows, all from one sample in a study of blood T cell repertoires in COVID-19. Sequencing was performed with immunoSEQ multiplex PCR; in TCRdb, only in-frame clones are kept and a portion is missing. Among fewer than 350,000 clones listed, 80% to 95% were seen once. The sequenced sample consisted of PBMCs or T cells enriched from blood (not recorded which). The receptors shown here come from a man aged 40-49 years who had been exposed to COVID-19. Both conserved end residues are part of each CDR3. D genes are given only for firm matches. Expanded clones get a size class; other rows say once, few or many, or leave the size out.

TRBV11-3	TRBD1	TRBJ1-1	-	TGTGCCAGCAGCTTAAGCACGGACAGGGGGCGATGGACTGAAGCTTTCTTT	CASSLSTDRGRWTEAFF
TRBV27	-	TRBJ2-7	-	TGTGCCAGCAGCCGGAGACCGATTAACGAGCAGTACTTC	CASSRRPINEQYF
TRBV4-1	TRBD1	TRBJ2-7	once	TGCGCCAGCAGCCAAGCCTACACAGGGGGCGCGTACGAGCAGTACTTC	CASSQAYTGGAYEQYF
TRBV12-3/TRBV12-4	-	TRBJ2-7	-	TGTGCCAGCAGTTTACAGGGCTCCTACGAGCAGTACTTC	CASSLQGSYEQYF
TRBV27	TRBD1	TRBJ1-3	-	TGTGCCAGCATGGGCAGGGGGAACTCTGGAAACACCATATATTTT	CASMGRGNSGNTIYF
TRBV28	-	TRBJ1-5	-	TGTGCCAGCAGATACGCCCCCAGGGAGGTAGACAATCAGCCCCAGCATTTT	CASRYAPREVDNQPQHF
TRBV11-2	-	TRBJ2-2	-	TGTGCCAGCAGCTTTCTTTTTAAAAGGGGCAGTTCCGGGGAGCTGTTTTTT	CASSFLFKRGSSGELFF
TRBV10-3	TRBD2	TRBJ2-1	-	TGTGCCACCCGACCTATAGCGGGAGTGGGAAATGAGCAGTTCTTC	CATRPIAGVGNEQFF
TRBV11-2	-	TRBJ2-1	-	TGTGCCAGCAGCGTTACTAGTTACAATGAGCAGTTCTTC	CASSVTSYNEQFF
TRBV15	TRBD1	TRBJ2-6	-	TGTGCCACCAGCAATTCTGGGACAGAAAGCTCTGGGGCCAACGTCCTGACTTTC	CATSNSGTESSGANVLTF
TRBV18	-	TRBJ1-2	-	TGTGCCAGCTCACCCCTAGGTGACCGTAACTATGGCTACACCTTC	CASSPLGDRNYGYTF
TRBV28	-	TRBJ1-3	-	TGTGCCAGCAGTTCCCCCGTCATACGACAGGAGACGACTCTCCCATCTGGAAACACCATATATTTT	CASSSPVIRQETTLPSGNTIYF
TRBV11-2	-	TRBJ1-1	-	TGTGCCAGCAGCTGGACAACCACTGAAGCTTTCTTT	CASSWTTTEAFF
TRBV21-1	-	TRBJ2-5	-	TGTGCCAGCAGCCTCTGCGACCAGTACTTC	CASSLCDQYF
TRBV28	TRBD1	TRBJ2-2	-	TGTGCCAGCAGTCCATACAGGGGGGACCTCGGGGAGCTGTTTTTT	CASSPYRGDLGELFF
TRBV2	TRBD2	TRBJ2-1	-	TGTGCCAGGTCAGGACTAGCGGGAGGAGGAGGCTACAATGAGCAGTTCTTC	CARSGLAGGGGYNEQFF
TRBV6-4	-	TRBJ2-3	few	TGTGCCAGCAGTGAGGGCTTAGACACAGATACGCAGTATTTT	CASSEGLDTDTQYF
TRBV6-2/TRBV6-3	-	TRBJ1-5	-	TGTGCCAGCAGTTACTTAGAGGTATCTCAGCCCCAGCATTTT	CASSYLEVSQPQHF
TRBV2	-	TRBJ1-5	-	TGTGCCAGCAGTGTTTGGCCCTCGGGAGGCAATCAGCCCCAGCATTTT	CASSVWPSGGNQPQHF
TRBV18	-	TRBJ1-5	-	TGTGCCAGCTCGAGGGGGAGCAATCAGCCCCAGCATTTT	CASSRGSNQPQHF
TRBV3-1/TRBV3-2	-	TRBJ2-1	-	TGTGCCAGCAGCGCCGGGAACCTCGTAGACAATGAGCAGTTCTTC	CASSAGNLVDNEQFF
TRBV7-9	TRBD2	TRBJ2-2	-	TGTGCCAGCAGCGAGACTAGCGGGAGGGGACCCGGGGAGCTGTTTTTT	CASSETSGRGPGELFF
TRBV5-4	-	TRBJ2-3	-	TGTGCCAGCAGCTCCAGTTCCCAGTTCACAGATACGCAGTATTTT	CASSSSSQFTDTQYF
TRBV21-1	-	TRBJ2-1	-	TGTGCCAGGGAAAGGAAGGCTAGCAGACTTTACAATGAGCAGTTCTTC	CARERKASRLYNEQFF
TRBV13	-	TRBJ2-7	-	TGTGCCAGCAGCACCGGGACTTCTGGCTACGAGCAGTACTTC	CASSTGTSGYEQYF
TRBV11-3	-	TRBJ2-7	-	TGTGCCAGCAGCTTATGGCGGGGAGCAGCCTACGAGCAGTACTTC	CASSLWRGAAYEQYF
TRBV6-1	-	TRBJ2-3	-	TGTGCCAGCAGTGCCTCTCGCGGGATAAGGAACCAGGGCACAGATACGCAGTATTTT	CASSASRGIRNQGTDTQYF
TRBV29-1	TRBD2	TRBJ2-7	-	TGCAGCGTTGAAGCCGGGAGGCCCTACGAGCAGTACTTC	CSVEAGRPYEQYF
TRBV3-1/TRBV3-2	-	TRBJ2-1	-	TGTGCCAGCAGCCCGACAGGTATTAGCTCCTACAATGAGCAGTTCTTC	CASSPTGISSYNEQFF
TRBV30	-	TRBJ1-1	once	TGTGCCTGGAGTGTATATCAGGTCGAAGCTTTCTTT	CAWSVYQVEAFF
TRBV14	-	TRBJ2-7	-	TGTGCCAGCAGCCTAATGGCAGCGGACCCCTACGAGCAGTACTTC	CASSLMAADPYEQYF
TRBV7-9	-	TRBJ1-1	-	TGTGCCAGCAGCTTACTGACTTTCCTGGACACTGAAGCTTTCTTT	CASSLLTFLDTEAFF
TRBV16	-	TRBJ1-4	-	TGTGCCAGCAGCCAAGGGAGCGGTAAAGAAAAACTGTTTTTT	CASSQGSGKEKLFF
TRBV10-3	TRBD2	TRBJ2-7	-	TGTGCCATCAGTGAGACTAGCGGGAGCGATCCCTACGAGCAGTACTTC	CAISETSGSDPYEQYF
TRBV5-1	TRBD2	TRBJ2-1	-	TGCGCCAGCAGCTCTCGGACTAGCGGGACGTACAATGAGCAGTTCTTC	CASSSRTSGTYNEQFF
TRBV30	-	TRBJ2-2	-	TGTGCCTGGAGTTTGACAGAAGCGTACACCGGGGAGCTGTTTTTT	CAWSLTEAYTGELFF
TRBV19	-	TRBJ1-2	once	TGTGCCAGTGCTACGGGGGGGGCGTTTAACTATGGCTACACCTTC	CASATGGAFNYGYTF
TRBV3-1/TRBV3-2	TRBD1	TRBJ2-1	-	TGTGCCAGCAAAAAAACCGGGACAGGGGCACCCAATGAGCAGTTCTTC	CASKKTGTGAPNEQFF
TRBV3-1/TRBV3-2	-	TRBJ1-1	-	TGTGCCAGCAGCCAAGGTGGAGGCACTGAAGCTTTCTTT	CASSQGGGTEAFF
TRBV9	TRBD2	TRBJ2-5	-	TGTGCCAGCAGCCCCCCCGGGACTACACTCCAAGAGACCCAGTACTTC	CASSPPGTTLQETQYF
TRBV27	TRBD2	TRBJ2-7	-	TGTGCCAGCAGCTCCGGGCCGGGACTAGCGGACTTGGAGCAGTACTTC	CASSSGPGLADLEQYF
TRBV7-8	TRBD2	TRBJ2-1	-	TGTGCCAGCAGCTTTGCGCGGGAGTCCAATGAGCAGTTCTTC	CASSFARESNEQFF
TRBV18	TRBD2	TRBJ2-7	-	TGTGCCAGCTCACAACTACCTAGCGGGAGTTCGTACGAGCAGTACTTC	CASSQLPSGSSYEQYF
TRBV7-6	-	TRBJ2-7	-	TGTGCCAGCAGCTCGCGGGACGACTACGAGCAGTACTTC	CASSSRDDYEQYF
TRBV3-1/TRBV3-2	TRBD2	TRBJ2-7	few	TGTGCCAGCAGCCTAGGACTAGCGGCACCCTACGAGCAGTACTTC	CASSLGLAAPYEQYF
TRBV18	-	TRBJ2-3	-	TGTGCCAGCTCACCATTTAAGGGGACAGATACGCAGTATTTT	CASSPFKGTDTQYF
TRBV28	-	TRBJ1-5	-	TGTGCCAGCAGTTTTGCGGGTAGGGGCAATCAGCCCCAGCATTTT	CASSFAGRGNQPQHF
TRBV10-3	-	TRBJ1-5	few	TGTGCCATCAGTGACACGGATCAGCCCCAGCATTTT	CAISDTDQPQHF